One and the same sample provided the 21 T cell receptor beta chains below, sequenced in a study of blood T cells in healthy people across ages. It was with a sample-barcoded 5' primer and a J-beta primer mix that a second PCR of about 7 to 12 cycles was run. TCRdb re-analysed the 5' RACE reads in MiXCR, keeping a single row per CDR3 protein. The sample consists of approximately 680,000 distinct CDR3 sequences, roughly 30% of them appearing once. The specimen was blood. These receptors were taken from an elderly woman in good health.

The CDR3 sequence: CASILKPGLAGCNEQFF. The CDR3 DNA sequence: TGTGCCAGCATTTTGAAACCGGGACTAGCGGGGTGCAATGAGCAGTTCTTC. The chain carries TRBV28 and TRBJ2-1, with 13 bases identical to TRBD2. Germline assignment: CDR1 MDHEN and CDR2 SYDVKM. The V segment lost 7 bases and the J segment 6 bases; nucleotides outside the gene matches: 12. The CDR3 length is 17 residues.

This clonotype was seen only a few times. The chain recombines TRBV4-2 with TRBJ1-4; no clear D. The length of the CDR3 is 16 residues. Trimming removed 0 bases from V and 5 bases from J, with 13 bases in between. Germline V lookup: CDR1 LGHNA, CDR2 YNFKEQ. In DNA form, the CDR3 reads TGTGCCAGCAGCCAAGATGGCCGGGGAGGGAATGAAAAACTGTTTTTT. Its protein is CASSQDGRGGNEKLFF.

This clonotype appeared many times. A much larger clonotype is one base distant, so this may be a read error. The chain carries TRBV7-2 and TRBJ1-2; 7 nucleotides line up with TRBD1. The CDR3 loop spans 15 amino acids. Per germline, CDR1 SGHTA and CDR2 FQGNSA. V lost 5 bases, J lost 9 bases, and 15 bases stayed unmatched. CDR3 amino acids: CASSTLQGTLGSYTF. The CDR3, as DNA: TGTGCCAGCAGCACCCTACAGGGGACTTTGGGTAGCTACACCTTC. Filled out from reference TRBV7-2 and TRBJ1-2, the complete variable domain reads GAGVSQSPSNKVTEKGKDVELRCDPISGHTALYWYRQSLGQGLEFLIYFQGNSAPDKSGLPSDRFSAERTGGSVSTLTIQRTQQEDSAVYLCASSTLQGTLGSYTFGSGTRLTVV.

The CDR3 nucleotides are TGCGCCAGCAGCCGCGGAAGGGGTAATGAAAAACTGTTTTTT. This codes for CASSRGRGNEKLFF. The chain links TRBV5-1 to TRBJ1-4; D is possibly TRBD1 (5 bases). The CDR3 is 14 residues long. Trimming cost V 4 bases and J 4 bases, with 11 bases left between them. CDR1 is SGHRS, CDR2 YFSETQ, per germline.

At least ten counts were recorded for this clonotype. This chain connects TRBV6-2 or TRBV6-3 to TRBJ2-1; 10 bases map to TRBD2. The CDR3 has 16 amino acids. J lost 3 bases, V lost 0 bases, and 2 bases had no gene match. From germline, CDR1 is MNHEY and CDR2 SVGEGT. CDR3 loop: CASSYSRTSGYNEQFF. The CDR3 bases are TGTGCCAGCAGTTACTCCCGGACTAGCGGCTACAATGAGCAGTTCTTC.

The chain links TRBV11-2 to TRBJ2-3; either TRBD1 or TRBD2 may supply D (5 bases each). The ends were cut back, 5 bases at V and 14 bases at J, with 26 bases in the middle. Germline lookup yields CDR1 SGHAT and CDR2 FQNNGV. The CDR3 has 15 amino acids. The CDR3: CASSLGTTLTEHRYF. In nucleotides, the CDR3 is TGTGCCAGCAGCCTAGGGACGACTCTTACAGAACACAGGTATTTT.

A remark on this clonotype: The junction and the germline gene differ at one end; a read error may be behind it. V usage is TRBV5-8 and J usage is TRBJ1-1, with D uncertain. Germline CDR1 SGHTS, CDR2 YDEGEE. There are 12 residues in the CDR3. CDR3 sequence (DNA): TGTGCCAGCTGTCTGGGGAACACTAAAGCTTTCTTT. This gives the protein CASCLGNTKAFF. Full variable domain (outside the CDR3, taken from reference TRBV5-8 and TRBJ1-1): EAGVTQSPTHLIKTRGQQATLRCSPISGHTSVYWYQQALGLGLQFLLWYDEGEERNRGNFPPRFSGRQFPNYSSELNVNALELEDSALYLCASCLGNTKAFFGQGTRLTVV.

The chain has TRBV25-1 and TRBJ2-4; no definite D call. The last part of the DNA fits TRBJ2-7 better; the J call may be wrong. The CDR3 is 14 residues long. CDR1 is MGHDK, CDR2 SYGVNS, per germline. CDR3 in DNA: TGTGCCAGCAGTGAATTAGTTCGCACCTACGAGCAGTACTTC. Translating gives CASSELVRTYEQYF.

In this sample, this clonotype turned up many times. This sequence joins TRBV5-1 and TRBJ1-2; D uncertain. CDR3 size: 13 residues. Trimming removed 4 bases from V and 9 bases from J, with 16 bases in between. From germline, CDR1 is SGHRS and CDR2 YFSETQ. CDR3 loop: CASSPSRQDRYTF. In nucleotides, the CDR3 is TGCGCCAGCAGCCCCTCCCGGCAGGACCGCTACACCTTC.

This clonotype was seen a handful of times. The rearrangement joins TRBV6-5 to TRBJ2-7; TRBD1 agrees at 10 bases. Germline trimming cut 7 bases from V and 5 bases from J; bases unmatched to any gene: 5. The germline CDR1 and CDR2 sequences are MNHEY and SVGAGI. This CDR3 contains 13 residues. CDR3 in DNA: TGTGCCAGCAACAGACAGGGGGCCAACGAGCAGTACTTC. Protein product: CASNRQGANEQYF.

The rearrangement uses TRBV7-2 and TRBJ1-1, with unresolved D. Trimming removed 3 bases from V and 0 bases from J, with 8 bases in between. CDR1 and CDR2 (germline): SGHTA, FQGNSA. The CDR3 extends over 14 amino acids. The CDR3 DNA reads TGTGCCAGCAGCTTCTTGACGGTGAACACTGAAGCTTTCTTT. This codes for CASSFLTVNTEAFF.

This clonotype was counted a few times. The chain is built from TRBV4-2 and TRBJ2-5; D is uncertain. V lost 0 bases to trimming and J lost 2 bases, with 10 bases between them. From germline, CDR1 is LGHNA and CDR2 YNFKEQ. This CDR3 contains 15 residues. CDR3 DNA: TGTGCCAGCAGCCAAGATGGGCAGATACAAGAGACCCAGTACTTC. As protein: CASSQDGQIQETQYF.

This chain joins TRBV11-1 and TRBJ2-3, with 11 bases that match TRBD1. This CDR3 is built from 19 residues. Trimming at V came to 3 bases and at J to 2 bases, leaving 13 bases not matched to a gene. Germline V gene data show CDR1 as SGHAT and CDR2 as FQDESV (reference sequence). As DNA, the CDR3 is TGTGCCAGCAGCTTCTGGACAGGGGGCTTGACAGCGGACACAGATACGCAGTATTTT. Translating it yields CASSFWTGGLTADTDTQYF.

This clonotype was recorded many times. This chain joins TRBV7-3 and TRBJ2-3, with D unclear. The length of the CDR3 is 13 residues. CDR1 and CDR2 from the germline V gene are SGHTA and FQGTGA. The V gene lost 6 bases and the J gene lost 1 base, with 8 bases spanning the gap. Written as DNA, the CDR3 is TGTGCCAGCAGATCCGTTGGCACAGATACGCAGTATTTT. Its translation: CASRSVGTDTQYF. The whole variable domain, filled in from reference TRBV7-3 and TRBJ2-3, reads GAGVSQTPSNKVTEKGKYVELRCDPISGHTALYWYRQSLGQGPEFLIYFQGTGAADDSGLPNDRFFAVRPEGSVSTLKIQRTERGDSAVYLCASRSVGTDTQYFGPGTRLTVL.

The chain employs TRBV7-2 and TRBJ1-1; 7 bases align to TRBD1. The CDR3 totals 15 residues. Trimming removed 7 bases from V and 1 base from J; junction bases left unmatched: 9. Germline CDR1 and CDR2: SGHTA and FQGNSA. CDR3 nucleotides: TGTGCCAGCACACCGCGGACAGGATCGAACACTGAAGCTTTCTTT. Residues: CASTPRTGSNTEAFF. Using reference TRBV7-2 and TRBJ1-1 for the parts outside the CDR3, the full variable domain is GAGVSQSPSNKVTEKGKDVELRCDPISGHTALYWYRQSLGQGLEFLIYFQGNSAPDKSGLPSDRFSAERTGGSVSTLTIQRTQQEDSAVYLCASTPRTGSNTEAFFGQGTRLTVV.

A note on this clonotype: Mismatch with germline at one junction end may stem from a read error. V gene TRBV25-1 combines with J gene TRBJ1-2, with TRBD1 identical over 7 bases. Germline CDR1 and CDR2: MGHDK and SYGVNS. This CDR3 is 13 amino acids long. CDR3 DNA sequence: TGTGCCGGCAGTGAACCGACAGGGAGCGGCTACACCTTC. Translation gives CAGSEPTGSGYTF.

This clonotype was counted only a few times. The chain couples TRBV28 to TRBJ1-6; the D is unclear. The CDR3 covers 14 residues. CDR1 is MDHEN and CDR2 is SYDVKM in the germline V gene. Trimming removed 6 bases at V and 8 bases at J, with 14 bases between. CDR3 sequence (DNA): TGTGCCAGCAGGCAAACGACATGGGATTCACCCCTCCACTTT. Its protein product is CASRQTTWDSPLHF. Based on the CDR3 plus reference TRBV28 and TRBJ1-6, the full variable domain is DVKVTQSSRYLVKRTGEKVFLECVQDMDHENMFWYRQDPGLGLRLIYFSYDVKMKEKGDIPEGYSVSREKKERFSLILESASTNQTSMYLCASRQTTWDSPLHFGNGTRLTVT.

Many counts were recorded for this clonotype. The chain is built from TRBV4-2 and TRBJ1-5, with D perhaps matching TRBD1 (6 bases). Germline-derived CDR1 and CDR2 are LGHNA and YNFKEQ. The CDR3 totals 15 residues. Trimming stripped 0 bases from V and 4 bases from J, with 10 bases between. CDR3 loop: CASSQDQGSNQPQHF. The CDR3 DNA is TGTGCCAGCAGCCAAGATCAGGGGTCTAATCAGCCCCAGCATTTT.

This clonotype was observed at least ten times. Here the CDR3 reads CSAPPDREFGYTF. The CDR3 DNA reads TGCAGTGCTCCGCCGGACAGGGAGTTCGGCTACACCTTC. V is TRBV20-1 and J is TRBJ1-2; 8 nucleotides match TRBD1. CDR1 and CDR2 from the germline V gene are DFQATT and SNEGSKA (reference sequence). This CDR3 contains 13 residues. The V gene end was trimmed by 5 bases and the J gene end by 8 bases; junction bases not matched to a gene: 10.

The sample holds many counts of this clonotype. The chain recombines TRBV7-8 with TRBJ2-5, with D possibly TRBD1 on 5 matching bases. The CDR3 consists of 14 residues. Trimming left V 3 bases short and J 5 bases short, with 13 bases between. The germline V gene encodes CDR1 SGHVS and CDR2 FQNEAQ. The CDR3 region has the DNA TGTGCCAGCAGCTTTGGTCAGGGAACCGAGACCCAGTACTTC. Translated: CASSFGQGTETQYF.

V gene TRBV5-1 combines with J gene TRBJ2-7, with a tentative D call TRBD1 (5 bases). CDR3 size: 15 residues. Trimming took 4 bases from V and 8 from J, leaving 22 bases between them. The germline CDR1 and CDR2 sequences are SGHRS and YFSETQ. The chain's CDR3 is CASSPGLARGSKQYF. The CDR3 coding sequence is TGCGCCAGCAGCCCGGGCCTGGCAAGGGGAAGTAAGCAGTACTTC.